These 17 T cell receptor beta chains were sequenced from one sample in a study of cytotoxic CD8 clonotypes in ibrutinib-treated CLL. TCRdb's copy holds only in-frame clones and misses some; the assay was immunoSEQ multiplex PCR. Counted here are approximately 12,000 clones, 62% occurring once; the ten biggest clones make up roughly 25%. Sequences were derived from PBMCs, sampled before ibrutinib treatment. Receptor source: a human donor with chronic lymphocytic leukemia.

The CDR3 loop is CAISDQSDTQYF. The CDR3 nucleotides read TGTGCCATCAGTGATCAGTCTGATACGCAGTATTTT. The chain has TRBV10-3 and TRBJ2-3; unclear D gene. Germline CDR1 is ENHRY and CDR2 is SYGVKD. The CDR3 extends over 12 amino acids. The ends were cut back, 3 bases at V and 6 bases at J, with 7 bases in the middle.

V and J are TRBV10-1 and TRBJ2-7; D gene unclear. The V end lost 3 bases, the J end lost 4 bases, and 7 bases lay between the germline ends. Germline V gene sequence: CDR1 WNHNN, CDR2 SYGVQD (reference sequence). This CDR3 comprises 12 residues. The CDR3 nucleotides are TGCGCCAGCAGTGACAGAGCATACGAGCAGTACTTC. Its translation: CASSDRAYEQYF.

V gene TRBV6-1 combines with J gene TRBJ1-5; maybe TRBD1 (5 bases). There are 14 residues in the CDR3. CDR1 is MNHNS and CDR2 is SASEGT in the germline V gene. Deletions cut 3 bases from V and 6 bases from J, with 12 bases between. This chain's CDR3 is CASSDSGGRQPQHF. The CDR3 DNA is TGTGCCAGCAGTGACTCCGGGGGTCGTCAGCCCCAGCATTTT.

CDR3 in amino acids: CASSIFVWAQPQHF. The CDR3 DNA follows: TGTGCCAGTAGTATTTTCGTATGGGCTCAGCCCCAGCATTTT. The chain carries TRBV19 and TRBJ1-5, with D hard to call. This CDR3 spans 14 amino acids. Trimming left V 3 bases short and J 6 bases short, with 12 bases between. CDR1 and CDR2 (germline): LNHDA, SQIVND (reference sequence).

The V and J genes are TRBV29-1 and TRBJ1-5; TRBD1 might be the D (5 bases). This CDR3 comprises 13 residues. Deletions cut 7 bases from V and 5 bases from J, with 15 bases between. Germline V CDR1 and CDR2: SQVTM, ANQGSEA. CDR3 sequence reads: CSAVGGADQPQHF. Written as DNA, the CDR3 is TGCAGCGCGGTGGGGGGTGCCGATCAGCCCCAGCATTTT.

The chain recombines TRBV27 with TRBJ2-3, with D possibly matching TRBD1 (6 bases). Trimming stripped 5 bases from V and 2 bases from J, with 20 bases between. The CDR3 extends over 17 amino acids. Germline V gene sequence: CDR1 MNHEY, CDR2 SMNVEV (reference sequence). Written as DNA, the CDR3 is TGTGCCAGCAGTGCCCTGGGGGCTGGGAGCCCCACAGATACGCAGTATTTT. Protein: CASSALGAGSPTDTQYF.

This clone was seen only once. This sequence joins TRBV5-4 and TRBJ2-5, with a weak D call TRBD1 (6 bases). V lost 7 bases to trimming and J lost 4 bases, with 17 bases between them. The CDR3 is made up of 14 amino acids. Germline values: CDR1 SGHNT, CDR2 YYREEE (reference sequence). The DNA of the CDR3 is TGTGCCAGCGGGTGGATAGGGGGAAGAGAGACCCAGTACTTC. Its protein product is CASGWIGGRETQYF.

This chain uses TRBV7-9 with TRBJ2-2; TRBD2 matches at 11 bases. The CDR3 extends over 17 amino acids. Germline V lookup: CDR1 SEHNR, CDR2 FQNEAQ (reference sequence). The J segment lost 2 bases and the V segment lost 3 bases, leaving 5 bases of the junction unmatched. Here the CDR3 DNA reads TGTGCCAGCAGCTTGACTAGCGGGGCTTTAAACACCGGGGAGCTGTTTTTT. Translated, it gives CASSLTSGALNTGELFF. The variable domain in full, with the rest retrieved from reference TRBV7-9 and TRBJ2-2, is DTGVSQNPRHKITKRGQNVTFRCDPISEHNRLYWYRQTLGQGPEFLTYFQNEAQLEKSRLLSDRFSAERPKGSFSTLEIQRTEQGDSAMYLCASSLTSGALNTGELFFGEGSRLTVL.

This clone was recorded a few times. V is TRBV7-2 and J is TRBJ2-1; D gene uncertain. The length of the CDR3 is 15 residues. Trimming left V 4 bases short and J 2 bases short, with 12 bases between. CDR1 and CDR2 from the germline V gene are SGHTA and FQGNSA. The CDR3 protein is CASSSGAKAYNEQFF. For the CDR3, the DNA is TGTGCCAGCAGCTCTGGCGCCAAGGCCTACAATGAGCAGTTCTTC.

This clone was recorded a few times. The chain is built from TRBV5-1 and TRBJ1-6; D is unresolved. V gave up 3 bases and J gave up 8 bases, with 9 bases separating them. The germline V gene encodes CDR1 SGHRS and CDR2 YFSETQ. This CDR3 has 13 amino acids. CDR3 in amino acids: CASSYGEDSPLHF. CDR3 DNA: TGCGCCAGCAGCTATGGTGAGGATTCACCCCTCCACTTT.

V and J are TRBV7-8 and TRBJ2-7, with D perhaps matching TRBD1 (6 bases). The CDR3 extends over 16 amino acids. The germline CDR1 and CDR2 sequences are SGHVS and FQNEAQ. Trimming pared 4 bases from V and 0 bases from J, leaving 16 bases between. This CDR3 reads CASSSGARDHSYEQYF. Here the CDR3 DNA reads TGTGCCAGCAGCTCAGGGGCCAGGGACCACTCCTACGAGCAGTACTTC. Based on the CDR3 plus reference TRBV7-8 and TRBJ2-7, the full variable domain is GAGVSQSPRYKVAKRGQDVALRCDPISGHVSLFWYQQALGQGPEFLTYFQNEAQLDKSGLPSDRFFAERPEGSVSTLKIQRTQQEDSAVYLCASSSGARDHSYEQYFGPGTRLTVT.

This rearrangement joins TRBV6-5 to TRBJ1-2, with 8 bases lining up with TRBD1. J lost 6 bases, V lost 6 bases, and 9 bases had no gene match. This CDR3 is built from 14 residues. Per the germline V gene, CDR1 is MNHEY and CDR2 is SVGAGI. This chain's CDR3 is CASSRGRWADGYTF. The DNA for the CDR3 is TGTGCCAGCAGCAGGGGGCGCTGGGCGGATGGCTACACCTTC.

This chain uses TRBV7-6 with TRBJ1-5; D is unresolved. CDR1 and CDR2 (germline): SGHVS, FNYEAQ. V lost 4 bases and J 6 bases, leaving 10 bases between the germline ends. The CDR3 sequence is 13 residues long. The CDR3 DNA is TGTGCCAGCAGCTCGCGGCTCGGTCAGCCCCAGCATTTT. This translates into CASSSRLGQPQHF.

The rearrangement uses TRBV27 and TRBJ2-3; D uncertain. CDR3 length: 14 amino acids. Trimming stripped 1 base from V and 7 bases from J, with 12 bases between. Germline V lookup: CDR1 MNHEY, CDR2 SMNVEV (reference sequence). The CDR3 nucleotides are TGTGCCAGCAGTTTATTCTTCCGCGCTTATACGCAGTATTTT. As protein: CASSLFFRAYTQYF.

The rearrangement uses TRBV5-1 and TRBJ1-1; D remains unclear. The germline V gene encodes CDR1 SGHRS and CDR2 YFSETQ. V lost 0 bases to trimming and J lost 0 bases, with 3 bases between them. This CDR3 contains 13 residues. The CDR3 loop is CASSLGVNTEAFF. CDR3 bases: TGCGCCAGCAGCTTGGGAGTGAACACTGAAGCTTTCTTT.

The rearrangement uses TRBV5-6 and TRBJ1-3; 7 bases map to TRBD1. V shed 0 bases, J shed 3 bases, and the junction held 0 bases outside the gene matches. The CDR3 covers 14 residues. CDR1 and CDR2 (germline): SGHDT, YYEEEE. The CDR3 region is CASSLGDSGNTIYF. In nucleotides, the CDR3 is TGTGCCAGCAGCTTGGGGGACAGTGGAAACACCATATATTTT.

V and J are TRBV6-1 and TRBJ1-1, with unresolved D. The V gene's germline CDR1 is MNHNS and CDR2 SASEGT. V dropped 2 bases and J dropped 0 bases, with 22 bases sitting between them. The CDR3 has 19 residues. CDR3 sequence: CASSEKGRFVEGMNTEAFF. In DNA, the CDR3 is TGTGCCAGCAGTGAAAAGGGCCGTTTTGTGGAGGGAATGAACACTGAAGCTTTCTTT.